This T cell receptor beta chain was documented in a study of blood T cell repertoires in COVID-19. Across the whole study: Sites across the United States, Italy and Spain contributed samples from acute and convalescent COVID-19. From T cells, B-cell-depleted T cells, or PBMCs came the material, which was cDNA or gDNA.

The CDR3 sequence is 15 residues long. V trimming: 5 bases; J trimming: 5 bases; junction bases outside the gene matches: 9. The germline gives CDR1 SGHAT, CDR2 FQDESV (reference sequence). Original data processing: Using reference gene primer amplification, nucleated cell counts were estimated. Data came from immunoSEQ multiplex PCR; TCRdb stores just in-frame clones and leaves some out. The DNA gave D and trimming, while V, J and clone size come from that table. Of 200,000 to 300,000 clones in the sample, 70% to 85% were seen once. The sequence derives from a woman aged 80 or over with acute or convalescent COVID-19. Sequencing was performed on peripheral blood. The chain carries TRBV11-1 and TRBJ1-1; TRBD1 matches 9 bases. This CDR3 is CASSLGPGQGTEAFF. DNA of the CDR3: TGTGCCAGCAGCCTGGGACCGGGACAGGGAACTGAAGCTTTCTTT.